Listed here are 21 T cell receptor beta chains from one sample, sequenced in a study of blood T cell repertoires in COVID-19. Profiled with immunoSEQ multiplex PCR; TCRdb holds only in-frame clones, not every one. The sample has approximately 170,000 clones; about 83% are singletons. Material: peripheral blood. The receptors were sampled from a man aged 18 to 30 with active or convalescent COVID-19.

The genes are TRBV5-4 and TRBJ1-1; TRBD1 matches 9 bases. The CDR3 has 17 residues. Per the germline V gene, CDR1 is SGHNT and CDR2 is YYREEE (reference sequence). Trimming removed 0 bases from V and 3 bases from J; junction bases left unmatched: 9. The CDR3 coding sequence is TGTGCCAGCAGCTTGGTTGGGACAGGGATTTTACACACTGAAGCTTTCTTT. This sequence encodes CASSLVGTGILHTEAFF.

In its sample, this clone was seen once. This chain links TRBV6-5 with TRBJ2-2; a possible D gene is TRBD2 (6 bases). The CDR3 extends over 14 amino acids. Germline V gives CDR1 MNHEY, CDR2 SVGAGI. V was cut by 2 bases and J by 7 bases, with 11 bases left in between. The CDR3 nucleotides are TGTGCCAGCAGTTACGGGGGGATGGACGGGGAGCTGTTTTTT. Protein sequence: CASSYGGMDGELFF.

This clone occurred once. The chain combines TRBV29-1 with TRBJ2-6, with D hard to call. V dropped 6 bases and J dropped 1 base, with 4 bases sitting between them. Germline assignment: CDR1 SQVTM and CDR2 ANQGSEA. CDR3 size: 12 residues. CDR3 protein: CSVLSGANVLTF. CDR3 bases: TGCAGCGTCCTTTCTGGGGCCAACGTCCTGACTTTC.

The V gene is TRBV2, the J gene TRBJ1-5; perhaps TRBD1 as D (6 bases). Germline values: CDR1 SNHLY, CDR2 FYNNEI. The CDR3 loop spans 15 amino acids. The V end was cut by 4 bases, the J end by 1 base, with 11 bases between. DNA for the CDR3: TGTGCCAGCAGTGGGGGTCAGGGGAGCAATCAGCCCCAGCATTTT. This translates into CASSGGQGSNQPQHF.

This clone was picked up a small number of times. The V and J genes are TRBV18 and TRBJ2-7; possible D gene TRBD2, 6 bases. The germline V and J ends were trimmed by 6 bases and 2 bases, with 11 bases remaining between them. CDR3 length equals 13 residues. Germline V gives CDR1 KGHSH, CDR2 LQKENI. The CDR3 is CASSRETAYEQYF. CDR3 nucleotide sequence: TGTGCCAGCTCCCGGGAGACCGCCTACGAGCAGTACTTC.

The chain couples TRBV7-9 to TRBJ1-1, with TRBD1 as a possible D gene (5 bases). The CDR3 consists of 15 residues. Trimming took 3 bases from V and 4 from J, leaving 15 bases between them. From germline, CDR1 is SEHNR and CDR2 FQNEAQ (reference sequence). This chain's CDR3 is CASSFEAGGVTEAFF. The CDR3 coding sequence is TGTGCCAGCAGCTTCGAAGCGGGAGGGGTCACTGAAGCTTTCTTT.

The chain employs TRBV10-3 and TRBJ1-2; D is uncertain. Germline V gene lookup returns CDR1 ENHRY and CDR2 SYGVKD. The CDR3 is 15 amino acids. Trimming removed 3 bases from V and 6 bases from J, with 17 bases in between. CDR3: CAISEGSRISNGYTF. The CDR3 DNA sequence: TGTGCCATCAGTGAAGGTTCTAGGATTTCAAATGGCTACACCTTC.

The V call is TRBV30, the J call TRBJ1-2, with D possibly being TRBD1 (6 bases). CDR1 and CDR2 (germline): GTSNPN, SVGIG (reference sequence). This CDR3 has 14 residues. V lost 0 bases, J lost 6 bases, and 14 bases lay in between. The CDR3 nucleotides are TGTGCCTGGAGTGTTGGTAGGGAGGGGGATGGCTACACCTTC. Its protein product is CAWSVGREGDGYTF.

The J gene is TRBJ2-7, the V gene TRBV2; D may be TRBD1 (6 bases). The CDR3 sequence is 14 residues long. Germline CDR1 is SNHLY and CDR2 is FYNNEI. V was clipped by 6 bases and J by 3 bases, with 15 bases between them. CDR3 bases: TGTGCCAGCAGCCCACACCACAGGGTCTACGAGCAGTACGTC. Translated: CASSPHHRVYEQYV.

This clone was counted a few times. This chain links TRBV6-5 with TRBJ1-1, with TRBD1 identical over 8 bases. The CDR3 runs 14 residues. Per the germline V gene, CDR1 is MNHEY and CDR2 is SVGAGI. J gave up 5 bases and V 2 bases, and 4 bases lay outside the gene matches. CDR3: CASSYIRGRTEAFF. CDR3 DNA: TGTGCCAGCAGTTACATCAGGGGGCGGACTGAAGCTTTCTTT.

V usage is TRBV10-3 and J usage is TRBJ2-3; D remains unclear. V was clipped by 3 bases and J by 0 bases, with 13 bases between them. The CDR3 length is 16 residues. The germline gives CDR1 ENHRY, CDR2 SYGVKD. The CDR3 sequence: CAISDYERTSTDTQYF. DNA for the CDR3: TGTGCCATCAGTGATTACGAGCGCACGAGCACAGATACGCAGTATTTT.

The rearrangement joins TRBV24-1 to TRBJ2-1; the match to TRBD1 covers 9 bases. The V gene's germline CDR1 is KGHDR and CDR2 SFDVKD. V gave up 5 bases and J gave up 8 bases; unmatched junction bases: 12. The CDR3 is 16 residues long. This CDR3 reads CATSAIPGQGFYEQFF. The CDR3, as DNA: TGTGCCACCAGTGCGATTCCGGGACAGGGATTCTATGAGCAGTTCTTC.

The genes are TRBV5-8 and TRBJ1-1; D is uncertain. This CDR3 has 14 amino acids. CDR1 and CDR2 (germline): SGHTS, YDEGEE. V was cut by 6 bases and J by 0 bases, with 12 bases left in between. CDR3: CASIPLTVNTEAFF. CDR3 bases: TGTGCCAGCATCCCTTTAACAGTGAACACTGAAGCTTTCTTT.

The rearrangement links TRBV9 to TRBJ2-4; 10 bases line up with TRBD2. Germline loops: CDR1 SGDLS, CDR2 YYNGEE. This CDR3 spans 14 amino acids. V shed 0 bases, J shed 7 bases, and the junction held 1 base outside the gene matches. The CDR3 reads CASSVALAGNIQYF. DNA of the CDR3: TGTGCCAGCAGCGTAGCACTAGCGGGGAACATTCAGTACTTC.

This chain connects TRBV6-6 to TRBJ2-7; weak D call: TRBD1 (5 bases). Germline lookup yields CDR1 MNHNY and CDR2 SVGAGI (reference sequence). This CDR3 region has 12 residues. V shed 5 bases and J shed 9 bases, with 14 bases lying between them. In DNA, the CDR3 is TGTGCCAGCAGTCCAGGGTCTGGGGTGCAGTACGTC. Translating it yields CASSPGSGVQYV.

The CDR3 coding sequence is TGTGCCAGCAGCTTTTCTCTAGCGGGGGGGCAGGAGACCCAGTACTTC. It specifies CASSFSLAGGQETQYF. V usage is TRBV5-5 and J usage is TRBJ2-5, with TRBD2 matching over 12 bases. J gave up 5 bases and V 2 bases, and 7 bases lay outside the gene matches. Germline V gene sequence: CDR1 SGHKS, CDR2 YYEKEE (reference sequence). The CDR3 contains 16 residues.

The chain has TRBV6-5 and TRBJ1-5; 8 bases map to TRBD1. This CDR3 comprises 13 residues. The germline V gene encodes CDR1 MNHEY and CDR2 SVGAGI. With V trimmed by 6 bases and J by 7 bases, 5 bases remained unmatched. DNA of the CDR3: TGTGCCAGCAGGAGACAGGGGACACAGCCCCAGCATTTT. As protein: CASRRQGTQPQHF.

The chain employs TRBV5-4 and TRBJ1-2; tentatively, D is TRBD1 (5 bases). The CDR3 spans 13 residues. The V end was cut by 0 bases, the J end by 2 bases, with 5 bases between. CDR1 and CDR2 (germline): SGHNT, YYREEE (reference sequence). As DNA, the CDR3 is TGTGCCAGCAGCTTGGACAGGAACTATGGCTACACCTTC. Translated: CASSLDRNYGYTF.

V is TRBV27 and J is TRBJ1-1; 10 bases align to TRBD1. This CDR3 region has 14 residues. J gave up 4 bases and V 2 bases, and 1 base lay outside the gene matches. Germline loops: CDR1 MNHEY, CDR2 SMNVEV (reference sequence). The CDR3 sequence: CASSLDRGPTEAFF. CDR3 coding DNA: TGTGCCAGCAGTTTAGACAGGGGGCCCACTGAAGCTTTCTTT.

The CDR3 region is CASTGTGYEQYF. CDR3 DNA: TGTGCCAGCACTGGAACAGGGTACGAGCAGTACTTC. The chain employs TRBV27 and TRBJ2-7; tentative D call: TRBD1 (6 bases). Between the trimmed V and J ends, which lost 7 bases and 4 bases, there was a span of 11 bases. Germline CDR1 and CDR2: MNHEY and SMNVEV (reference sequence). The length of the CDR3 is 12 residues.

This chain joins TRBV12-5 and TRBJ2-3; 9 bases are a match to TRBD1. Germline V gene sequence: CDR1 LGHNT, CDR2 FRNRAP. This CDR3 comprises 17 residues. V lost 3 bases and J lost 0; bases outside the gene matches: 7. The CDR3 nucleotides are TGTGCTAGTGGTTTTGCCCGGGACAGGGAAAGCACAGATACGCAGTATTTT. Residues: CASGFARDRESTDTQYF. Drawing the rest from reference TRBV12-5 and TRBJ2-3, the complete variable domain is DARVTQTPRHKVTEMGQEVTMRCQPILGHNTVFWYRQTMMQGLELLAYFRNRAPLDDSGMPKDRFSAEMPDATLATLKIQPSEPRDSAVYFCASGFARDRESTDTQYFGPGTRLTVL.